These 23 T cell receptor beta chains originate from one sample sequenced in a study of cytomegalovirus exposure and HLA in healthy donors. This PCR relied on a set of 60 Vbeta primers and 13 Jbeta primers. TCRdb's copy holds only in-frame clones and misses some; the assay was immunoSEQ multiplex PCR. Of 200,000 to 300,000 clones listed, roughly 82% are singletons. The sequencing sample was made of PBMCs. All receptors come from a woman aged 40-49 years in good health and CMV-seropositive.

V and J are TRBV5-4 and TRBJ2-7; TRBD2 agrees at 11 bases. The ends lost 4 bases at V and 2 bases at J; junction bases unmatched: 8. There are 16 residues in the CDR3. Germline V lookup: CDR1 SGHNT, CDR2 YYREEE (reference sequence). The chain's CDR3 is CASSPGGLAVPYEQYF. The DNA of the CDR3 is TGTGCCAGCAGCCCGGGGGGACTAGCGGTCCCCTACGAGCAGTACTTC.

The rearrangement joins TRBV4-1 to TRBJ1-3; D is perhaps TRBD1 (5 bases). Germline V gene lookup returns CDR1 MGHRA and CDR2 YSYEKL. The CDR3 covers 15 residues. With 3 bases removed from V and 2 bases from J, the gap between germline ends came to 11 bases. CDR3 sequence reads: CASSQGTGAGNTIYF. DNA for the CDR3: TGCGCCAGCAGCCAGGGAACAGGAGCTGGAAACACCATATATTTT.

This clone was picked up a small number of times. The CDR3 DNA sequence: TGTGCCAGCAGTGACTCAAGGGGGATCGGCTACACCTTC. Its protein product is CASSDSRGIGYTF. This sequence joins TRBV6-4 and TRBJ1-2, with a possible D match to TRBD1 (6 bases). CDR1 is MRHNA, CDR2 SNTAGT, per germline. This CDR3 has 13 residues. V was shortened by 0 bases and J by 8 bases, with 10 bases between the two germline ends.

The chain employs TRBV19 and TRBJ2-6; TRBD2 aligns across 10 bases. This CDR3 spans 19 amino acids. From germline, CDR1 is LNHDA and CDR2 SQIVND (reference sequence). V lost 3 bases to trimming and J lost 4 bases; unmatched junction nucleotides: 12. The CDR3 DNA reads TGTGCCAGTAGTATCCTTCGGCTAGCGGGAGTGGCAGGGGCCAACGTCCTGACTTTC. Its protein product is CASSILRLAGVAGANVLTF. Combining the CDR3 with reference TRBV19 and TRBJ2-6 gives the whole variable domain DGGITQSPKYLFRKEGQNVTLSCEQNLNHDAMYWYRQDPGQGLRLIYYSQIVNDFQKGDIAEGYSVSREKKESFPLTVTSAQKNPTAFYLCASSILRLAGVAGANVLTFGAGSRLTVL.

CDR3 DNA: TGTGCCAGCGAGTACGGGGGTTTGGATCAGCCCCAGCATTTT. As protein: CASEYGGLDQPQHF. The V and J genes are TRBV6-1 and TRBJ1-5; a possible D gene is TRBD1 (5 bases). V was cut by 8 bases and J by 5 bases, with 16 bases left in between. This CDR3 spans 14 amino acids. From germline, CDR1 is MNHNS and CDR2 SASEGT.

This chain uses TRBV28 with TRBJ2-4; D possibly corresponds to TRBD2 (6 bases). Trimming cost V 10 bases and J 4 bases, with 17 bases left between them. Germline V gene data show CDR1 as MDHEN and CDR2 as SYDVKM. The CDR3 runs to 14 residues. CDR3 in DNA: TGTGCCAATTCATTTGGGGGGACGAAAAACATTCAGTACTTC. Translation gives CANSFGGTKNIQYF.

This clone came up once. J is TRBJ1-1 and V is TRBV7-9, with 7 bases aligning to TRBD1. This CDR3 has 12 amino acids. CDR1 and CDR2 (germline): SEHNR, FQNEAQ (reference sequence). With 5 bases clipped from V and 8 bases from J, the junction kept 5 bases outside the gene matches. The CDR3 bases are TGTGCCAGCAGCGTGGGACAGACGGAAGCTTTCTTT. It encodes CASSVGQTEAFF.

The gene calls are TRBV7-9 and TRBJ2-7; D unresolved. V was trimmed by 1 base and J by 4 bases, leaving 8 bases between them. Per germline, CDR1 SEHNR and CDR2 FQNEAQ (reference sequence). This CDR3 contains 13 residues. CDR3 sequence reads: CASSLDSTYEQYF. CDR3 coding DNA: TGTGCCAGCAGCTTAGACTCCACTTACGAGCAGTACTTC.

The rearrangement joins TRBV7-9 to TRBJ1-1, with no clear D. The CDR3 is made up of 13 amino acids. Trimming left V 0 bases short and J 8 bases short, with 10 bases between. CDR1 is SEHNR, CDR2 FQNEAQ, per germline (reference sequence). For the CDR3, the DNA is TGTGCCAGCAGCTTAGCGCGAGGGTTCGAAGCTTTCTTT. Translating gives CASSLARGFEAFF.

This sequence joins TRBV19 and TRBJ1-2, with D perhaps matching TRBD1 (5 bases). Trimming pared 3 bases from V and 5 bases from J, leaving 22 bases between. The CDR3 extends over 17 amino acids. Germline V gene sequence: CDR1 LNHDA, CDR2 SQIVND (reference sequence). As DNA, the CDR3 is TGTGCCAGTAGTATCTCCCCCGTCAGGAAAGGGGTGTATGGCTACACCTTC. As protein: CASSISPVRKGVYGYTF.

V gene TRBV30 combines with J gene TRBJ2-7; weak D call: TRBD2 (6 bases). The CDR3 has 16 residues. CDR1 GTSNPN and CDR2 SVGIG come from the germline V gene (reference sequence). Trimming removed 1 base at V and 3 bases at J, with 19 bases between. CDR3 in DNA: TGTGCCTGGAGTGCCGTTTCTCTGCGGGATCGCTACGAGCAGTACTTC. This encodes CAWSAVSLRDRYEQYF.

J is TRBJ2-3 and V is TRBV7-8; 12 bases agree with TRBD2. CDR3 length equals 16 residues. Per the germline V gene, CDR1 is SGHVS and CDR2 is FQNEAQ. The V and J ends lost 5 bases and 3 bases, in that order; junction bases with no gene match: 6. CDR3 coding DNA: TGTGCCAGCAGCCCACGACTAGCGGGAGAAACAGATACGCAGTATTTT. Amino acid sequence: CASSPRLAGETDTQYF.

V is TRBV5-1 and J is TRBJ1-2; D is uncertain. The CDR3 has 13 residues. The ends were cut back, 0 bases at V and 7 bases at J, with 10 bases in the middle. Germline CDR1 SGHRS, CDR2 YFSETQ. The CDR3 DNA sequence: TGCGCCAGCAGCTTGGAACGGGGTTCTGGCTACACCTTC. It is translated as CASSLERGSGYTF.

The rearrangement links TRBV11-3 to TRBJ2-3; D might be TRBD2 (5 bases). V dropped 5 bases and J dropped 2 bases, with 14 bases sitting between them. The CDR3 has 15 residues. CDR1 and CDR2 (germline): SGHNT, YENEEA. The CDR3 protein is CASSPSGGYTDTQYF. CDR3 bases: TGTGCCAGCAGCCCGAGCGGAGGTTACACAGATACGCAGTATTTT.

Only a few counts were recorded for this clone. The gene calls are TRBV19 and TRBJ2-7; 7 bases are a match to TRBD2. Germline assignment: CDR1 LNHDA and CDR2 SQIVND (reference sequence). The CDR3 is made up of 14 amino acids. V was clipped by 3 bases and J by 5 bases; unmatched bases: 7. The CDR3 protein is CASSIRRERDEQYF. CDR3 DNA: TGTGCCAGTAGTATCCGGCGGGAGCGGGACGAGCAGTACTTC. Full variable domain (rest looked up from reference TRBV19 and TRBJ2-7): DGGITQSPKYLFRKEGQNVTLSCEQNLNHDAMYWYRQDPGQGLRLIYYSQIVNDFQKGDIAEGYSVSREKKESFPLTVTSAQKNPTAFYLCASSIRRERDEQYFGPGTRLTVT.

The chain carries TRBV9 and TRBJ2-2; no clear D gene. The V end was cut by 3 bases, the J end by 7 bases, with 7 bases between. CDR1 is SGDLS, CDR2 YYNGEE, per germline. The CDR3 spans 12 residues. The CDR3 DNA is TGTGCCAGCAGCGCCTACCGCGGGGAGCTGTTTTTT. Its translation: CASSAYRGELFF.

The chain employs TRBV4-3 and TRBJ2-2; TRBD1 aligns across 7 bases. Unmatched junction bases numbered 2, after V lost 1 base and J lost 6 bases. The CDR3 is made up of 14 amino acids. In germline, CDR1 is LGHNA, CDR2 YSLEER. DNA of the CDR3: TGCGCCAGCAGCCAAGTGACAGGGTCCGGGGAGCTGTTTTTT. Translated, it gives CASSQVTGSGELFF.

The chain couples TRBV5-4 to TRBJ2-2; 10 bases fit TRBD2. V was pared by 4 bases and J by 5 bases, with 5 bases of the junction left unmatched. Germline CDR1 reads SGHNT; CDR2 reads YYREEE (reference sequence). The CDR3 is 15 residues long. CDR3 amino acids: CASSLAGVETGELFF. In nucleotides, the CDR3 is TGTGCCAGCAGCCTAGCGGGAGTGGAGACCGGGGAGCTGTTTTTT. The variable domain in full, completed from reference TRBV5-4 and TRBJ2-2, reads ETGVTQSPTHLIKTRGQQVTLRCSSQSGHNTVSWYQQALGQGPQFIFQYYREEENGRGNFPPRFSGLQFPNYSSELNVNALELDDSALYLCASSLAGVETGELFFGEGSRLTVL.

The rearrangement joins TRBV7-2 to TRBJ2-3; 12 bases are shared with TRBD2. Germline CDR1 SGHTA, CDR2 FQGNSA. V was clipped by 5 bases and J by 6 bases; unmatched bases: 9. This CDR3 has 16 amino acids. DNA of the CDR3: TGTGCCAGCAGCATGCTAGCGGGGGGGCCGGAGGATACGCAGTATTTT. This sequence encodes CASSMLAGGPEDTQYF.

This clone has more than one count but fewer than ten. The CDR3 reads CASSFPGQGPEQYF. The CDR3 nucleotides read TGTGCCAGCAGCTTCCCGGGACAGGGGCCCGAGCAGTACTTC. The J gene is TRBJ2-7, the V gene TRBV7-8, with 10 bases that match TRBD1. V shed 3 bases and J 6 bases; nucleotides not matched to a gene: 5. Germline V CDR1 and CDR2: SGHVS, FQNEAQ. This CDR3 is 14 amino acids long. The whole variable domain, filled in from reference TRBV7-8 and TRBJ2-7, reads GAGVSQSPRYKVAKRGQDVALRCDPISGHVSLFWYQQALGQGPEFLTYFQNEAQLDKSGLPSDRFFAERPEGSVSTLKIQRTQQEDSAVYLCASSFPGQGPEQYFGPGTRLTVT.

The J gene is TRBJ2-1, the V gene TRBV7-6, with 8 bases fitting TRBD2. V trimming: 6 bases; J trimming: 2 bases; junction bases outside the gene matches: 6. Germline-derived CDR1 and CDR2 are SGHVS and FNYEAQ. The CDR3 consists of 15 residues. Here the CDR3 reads CASRQRESAYNEQFF. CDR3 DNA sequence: TGTGCCAGCAGGCAGCGGGAGTCCGCCTACAATGAGCAGTTCTTC.

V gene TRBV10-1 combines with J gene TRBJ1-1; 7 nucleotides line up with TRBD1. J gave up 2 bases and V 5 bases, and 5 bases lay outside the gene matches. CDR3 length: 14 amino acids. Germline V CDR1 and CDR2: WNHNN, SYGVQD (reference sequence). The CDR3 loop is CASSNRGINTEAFF. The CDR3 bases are TGCGCCAGCAGTAACAGGGGAATTAACACTGAAGCTTTCTTT.

CDR3 amino acids: CASSQHGTGNGYTF. The CDR3 DNA is TGTGCCAGCAGCCAACACGGGACAGGGAATGGCTACACCTTC. The chain employs TRBV4-2 and TRBJ1-2, with TRBD1 identical over 9 bases. Germline loops: CDR1 LGHNA, CDR2 YNFKEQ. The CDR3 extends over 14 amino acids. The V and J ends lost 2 bases and 6 bases, in that order; junction bases with no gene match: 4.